Only a few counts were recorded for the clone carrying this TCR beta chain. Its specificity is not known. Deletions cut 0 bases from V and 2 bases from J, with 13 bases between. The CDR3 length is 16 residues. Germline V gene data show CDR1 as SGHNT and CDR2 as YYREEE (reference sequence). The data are from a study of vaccination and CD4 T cells after COVID-19. Study details: A median of roughly 97 days (range 35 to 161) separated diagnosis from post-COVID sampling.

Researchers used the Oncomine TCR Beta short-read assay to sequence DNA from cultured CD4+ T cells. Each CDR3 protein is one row after TCRdb ran MiXCR on the PCR reads. Of about 3,600 distinct CDR3 sequences detected, around 16% appear once; the ten largest clones hold roughly 22%. Described treatment: roughly ten-day PBMC culture with coronavirus spike peptide pools or control peptides (ViraFEST assay). PBMCs, plated at roughly 2.2 million per well, were grown in the presence of 10 IU/ml IL-2 and 8.5 to 10 ug/ml peptide pools. The chain couples TRBV5-4 to TRBJ2-3, with D perhaps matching TRBD1 or TRBD2 (6 bases each). Sequenced input: CD4+ T cells from blood, cultured in vitro. The source of this sequence is a human donor who had recovered from COVID-19. This chain's CDR3 is CASSLVSGAFTDTQYF. For the CDR3, the DNA is TGTGCCAGCAGCTTGGTATCGGGGGCCTTCACAGATACGCAGTATTTT.